A single sample is the source of the 17 T cell receptor beta chains below, sequenced in a study of blood T cells in healthy people across ages. Alongside a J-beta primer mix, a sample-barcoded 5' primer served in a second PCR lasting 7 to 11 cycles. TCRdb re-called the 5' RACE reads through MiXCR, storing one row per CDR3 protein. The sample records over 1,500,000 distinct CDR3 sequences, 49% being singletons. The sample comprised blood. The receptors stem from a woman between 35 and 50 years old in good health.

The chain joins TRBV28 to TRBJ2-5; 7 bases align to TRBD1. Judging by the DNA end, TRBJ2-7 fits better; the J call may be wrong. This CDR3 has 14 residues. Germline CDR1 and CDR2: MDHEN and SYDVKM. The CDR3 region is CASNTPGGRGEQYF. CDR3 nucleotides: TGTGCCAGCAACACTCCAGGGGGAAGGGGCGAGCAGTACTTC.

CDR3 in amino acids: CAISESGFDTQYF. CDR3 DNA: TGTGCCATCAGTGAGTCAGGGTTTGATACGCAGTATTTT. The chain joins TRBV10-3 to TRBJ2-3; D unclear. From germline, CDR1 is ENHRY and CDR2 SYGVKD. V lost 0 bases, J lost 6 bases, and 7 bases lay in between. The CDR3 runs to 13 residues.

The chain couples TRBV7-9 to TRBJ2-1; 7 bases line up with TRBD2. V trimming: 5 bases; J trimming: 11 bases; junction bases outside the gene matches: 12. The CDR3 covers 14 residues. Germline V gene lookup returns CDR1 SEHNR and CDR2 FQNEAQ (reference sequence). The CDR3 here is CASSLPSWGTKQFF. Written as DNA, the CDR3 is TGTGCCAGCAGCCTGCCCTCATGGGGGACTAAGCAGTTCTTC.

In regard to this clonotype: At one end the junction does not follow the germline gene, possibly because of a read error. The chain uses TRBV7-6 and TRBJ1-5; D unresolved. This CDR3 is built from 13 residues. Germline V CDR1 and CDR2: SGHVS, FNYEAQ. CDR3 protein: CASSSDSDQPQHF. As DNA, the CDR3 is TGTGCCAGTAGTAGTGATAGCGATCAGCCCCAGCATTTT.

This clonotype was counted between two and nine times. V and J are TRBV27 and TRBJ2-3; 9 bases agree with TRBD1. This CDR3 is 15 amino acids long. The germline V gene has CDR1 MNHEY and CDR2 SMNVEV (reference sequence). Trimming at V came to 7 bases and at J to 3 bases, leaving 8 bases not matched to a gene. CDR3 bases: TGTGCCAGCACCAGGACAGGGGTATTGACAGATACGCAGTATTTT. Amino acid sequence: CASTRTGVLTDTQYF.

The chain carries TRBV20-1 and TRBJ2-1; D is undetermined. This CDR3 contains 16 residues. Trimming stripped 4 bases from V and 4 bases from J, with 20 bases between. CDR1 DFQATT and CDR2 SNEGSKA come from the germline V gene (reference sequence). CDR3 sequence: CSAILLGPQSYNEQFF. Written as DNA, the CDR3 is TGCAGTGCTATCTTGCTTGGGCCTCAATCTTACAATGAGCAGTTCTTC.

The V and J genes are TRBV15 and TRBJ2-5, with no clear D. The CDR3 is 12 amino acids. The germline CDR1 and CDR2 sequences are LNHNV and YYDKDF (reference sequence). Trimming cost V 4 bases and J 5 bases, with 8 bases left between them. The CDR3 DNA follows: TGTGCCACCAGCACGGTTTTCGAGACCCAGTACTTC. It is translated as CATSTVFETQYF.

This clonotype was recorded a few times. The CDR3 bases are TGTGCCAGCAGCTCCCCCCCGGCTGGGTATGGCTACACCTTC. Translated: CASSSPPAGYGYTF. The chain has TRBV5-4 and TRBJ1-2; unclear D gene. Germline CDR1 SGHNT, CDR2 YYREEE (reference sequence). Deletions cut 3 bases from V and 5 bases from J, with 14 bases between. The CDR3 consists of 14 residues.

This clonotype was seen just once. The rearrangement uses TRBV6-1 and TRBJ2-1; 9 bases are shared with TRBD1. Trimming cost V 8 bases and J 0 bases; bases outside gene matches: 11. CDR3 length: 17 amino acids. CDR1 MNHNS and CDR2 SASEGT come from the germline V gene. This chain's CDR3 is CASPGQGAPSSYNEQFF. DNA for the CDR3: TGTGCCAGCCCGGGACAGGGTGCCCCGAGCTCCTACAATGAGCAGTTCTTC.

This chain joins TRBV27 and TRBJ1-4; D unclear. CDR1 is MNHEY and CDR2 is SMNVEV in the germline V gene (reference sequence). This CDR3 comprises 14 residues. V was clipped by 5 bases and J by 5 bases, with 12 bases between them. CDR3 sequence: CASSLQSGNEKLFF. The CDR3 DNA is TGTGCCAGCAGTCTCCAATCGGGGAATGAAAAACTGTTTTTT.

The J gene is TRBJ1-6, the V gene TRBV28; 7 bases line up with TRBD1. V was pared by 4 bases and J by 10 bases, with 7 bases of the junction left unmatched. Germline assignment: CDR1 MDHEN and CDR2 SYDVKM. This CDR3 has 14 residues. CDR3 amino acids: CASSSTGVASPLHF. The CDR3 bases are TGTGCCAGCAGTTCCACAGGGGTTGCCTCACCCCTCCACTTT.

The chain has TRBV28 and TRBJ2-5; D remains ambiguous. TRBJ2-7 explains the end of the DNA better; the J call may be wrong. Germline values: CDR1 MDHEN, CDR2 SYDVKM. CDR3 size: 11 residues. The CDR3 coding sequence is TGTGCCAGTCTCAGCAATTACGAGCAGTACTTC. Translated, it gives CASLSNYEQYF.

The chain combines TRBV12-3 or TRBV12-4 with TRBJ2-5; TRBD2 agrees at 11 bases. The J call is uncertain, as TRBJ2-7 better fits the DNA end. The CDR3 has 14 amino acids. CDR3 coding DNA: TGTGCCAGCAGTTTACTAGCGGGGGGACTCGAGCAGTACTTC. Its translation: CASSLLAGGLEQYF.

V gene TRBV20-1 combines with J gene TRBJ2-5; TRBD2 matches at 8 bases. This CDR3 has 15 residues. Germline V gene sequence: CDR1 DFQATT, CDR2 SNEGSKA (reference sequence). J was trimmed by 0 bases and V by 6 bases; bases with no gene match: 9. CDR3 loop: CSAITGGGYQETQYF. In DNA, the CDR3 is TGCAGTGCCATAACTGGCGGGGGGTACCAAGAGACCCAGTACTTC.

This clonotype was seen a few times. This chain joins TRBV7-2 and TRBJ2-3, with D maybe TRBD1 (5 bases). Germline-derived CDR1 and CDR2 are SGHTA and FQGNSA. V lost 5 bases and J lost 2, with 11 bases in between. The CDR3 sequence is 14 residues long. The CDR3 spells CASSPETDTDTQYF. As DNA, the CDR3 is TGTGCCAGCAGCCCGGAGACAGACACAGATACGCAGTATTTT.

The CDR3: CATSDFAPGFQETQYF. For the CDR3, the DNA is TGTGCCACCAGTGATTTCGCTCCGGGATTCCAAGAGACCCAGTACTTC. The rearrangement joins TRBV24-1 to TRBJ2-5; tentative D call: TRBD2 (5 bases). V was pared by 1 base and J by 1 base, with 12 bases between. This CDR3 comprises 16 residues. Germline CDR1 KGHDR, CDR2 SFDVKD.

This clonotype has a handful of counts. This chain uses TRBV7-8 with TRBJ2-7, with D tentatively TRBD1 (6 bases). CDR1 is SGHVS, CDR2 FQNEAQ, per germline. CDR3 length: 16 residues. Trimming took off 5 bases at V and 0 bases at J, with 17 bases between the two ends. The CDR3, as DNA: TGTGCCAGCAGCGGAAGACTACAGGGAAGCTCCTACGAGCAGTACTTC. This sequence encodes CASSGRLQGSSYEQYF. Together with reference TRBV7-8 and TRBJ2-7, the CDR3 gives the full variable domain: GAGVSQSPRYKVAKRGQDVALRCDPISGHVSLFWYQQALGQGPEFLTYFQNEAQLDKSGLPSDRFFAERPEGSVSTLKIQRTQQEDSAVYLCASSGRLQGSSYEQYFGPGTRLTVT.